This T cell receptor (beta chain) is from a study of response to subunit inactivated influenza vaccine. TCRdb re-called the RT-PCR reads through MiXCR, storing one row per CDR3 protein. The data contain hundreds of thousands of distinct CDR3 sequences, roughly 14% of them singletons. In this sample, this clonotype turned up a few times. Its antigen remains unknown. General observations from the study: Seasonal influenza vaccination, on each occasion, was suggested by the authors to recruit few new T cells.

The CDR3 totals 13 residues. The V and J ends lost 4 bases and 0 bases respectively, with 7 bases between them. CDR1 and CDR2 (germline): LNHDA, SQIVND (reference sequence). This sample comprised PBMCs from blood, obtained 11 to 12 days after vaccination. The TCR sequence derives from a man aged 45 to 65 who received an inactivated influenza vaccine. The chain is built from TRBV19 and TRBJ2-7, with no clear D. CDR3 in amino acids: CASSREFSYEQYF. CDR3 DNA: TGTGCCAGTAGTAGAGAGTTCTCCTACGAGCAGTACTTC.